This paragraph covers one T cell receptor (beta chain) sequence. Antigen: not known. This sample includes further DNA sequences coding for the same CDR3. CDR1 and CDR2 from the germline V gene are LNHDA and SQIVND (reference sequence). The CDR3 is made up of 14 amino acids. With 3 bases removed from V and 10 bases from J, the gap between germline ends came to 13 bases. This sample was included in a study of cytomegalovirus exposure and HLA in healthy donors. Overall study results and limits: For most TCR beta V segments, an earlier analysis put the productive rate at about 87% or about 30% of the time.

The PCR had 60 Vbeta and 13 Jbeta primers. The method was immunoSEQ multiplex PCR; TCRdb's version includes in-frame clones alone and lacks a portion of them. The profile shows about 150,000 clones, roughly 79% of them singletons. The V and J genes are TRBV19 and TRBJ1-6; weak D call: TRBD1 (6 bases). The source of this sequence is a man in his late teens or twenties in good health and CMV-seronegative. Sequenced material: PBMCs. CDR3 loop: CASSMGQGTSPLHF. CDR3 sequence (DNA): TGTGCCAGTAGTATGGGTCAGGGGACATCACCCCTCCACTTT.